These T cell receptor beta chains were read from a single sample in a study of identical twins. MiXCR, applied by TCRdb to the 5' RACE reads, yields one record per CDR3 protein. Of approximately 700,000 distinct CDR3 sequences in the sample, 18% were seen once. This sample was also put to use in a study of T cells expressing NK-cell markers.

Sequenced sample: PBMCs. These receptors came from a young woman in good health. Each CDR3 is given with its conserved first and last residue.

J gene: TRBJ1-1; V gene: TRBV21-1; CDR3 protein: CASSKRGQAFF
J gene: TRBJ2-3; V gene: TRBV2; CDR3 protein: CASSGRDRATDTQYF
J gene: TRBJ2-7; V gene: TRBV9; CDR3 protein: CASSVGQRAYEQYF
J gene: TRBJ1-4; V gene: TRBV12-3/TRBV12-4; CDR3 protein: CASSLAGSSEKLFF
J gene: TRBJ2-1; V gene: TRBV6-2/TRBV6-3; CDR3 protein: CASSLEHYNEQFF
J gene: TRBJ2-5; V gene: TRBV7-9; CDR3 protein: CASSSTRLGETQYF
J gene: TRBJ2-2; V gene: TRBV6-1; CDR3 protein: CASRRKASGETTGELFF
J gene: TRBJ1-1; V gene: TRBV12-3/TRBV12-4; CDR3 protein: CASIRETEAFF
J gene: TRBJ2-1; V gene: TRBV27; CDR3 protein: CASSGTGGFGGQFF
J gene: TRBJ1-2; V gene: TRBV29-1; CDR3 protein: CSVEAGGYGYTF
J gene: TRBJ2-6; V gene: TRBV6-1; CDR3 protein: CASSEFSGANVLTF
J gene: TRBJ2-3; V gene: TRBV12-3/TRBV12-4; CDR3 protein: CASRPASGALAQYF
J gene: TRBJ2-3; V gene: TRBV6-4; CDR3 protein: CASRGETSGGAGTDTQYF
J gene: TRBJ1-4; V gene: TRBV29-1; CDR3 protein: CSVYLGEKLFF
J gene: TRBJ2-3; V gene: TRBV7-3; CDR3 protein: CASSLDDRRRDTQYF
J gene: TRBJ2-3; V gene: TRBV20-1; CDR3 protein: CSASNADTQYF
J gene: TRBJ1-2; V gene: TRBV7-9; CDR3 protein: CASSNQGLEGYTF
J gene: TRBJ2-1; V gene: TRBV20-1; CDR3 protein: CSAREAGGRNEQFF
J gene: TRBJ2-3; V gene: TRBV12-3/TRBV12-4; CDR3 protein: CATIDYNTDTQYF
J gene: TRBJ2-3; V gene: TRBV20-1; CDR3 protein: CSAVSSGGVYTSTDTQYF
J gene: TRBJ2-3; V gene: TRBV5-4; CDR3 protein: CASSRSGGAEDTQYF
J gene: TRBJ2-3; V gene: TRBV4-2; CDR3 protein: CASSQYQGQGGFDTQYF